The entry below gives a single T cell receptor (beta chain) sequence along with its context. Its antigen is unknown. Sequencing used immunoSEQ multiplex PCR; TCRdb keeps in-frame clones, though not all of them. The repertoire includes approximately 99,000 clones, approximately 94% of them detected once, and about 0.18% sits in the top ten. This sample was taken from a study of OX40 agonist ivuxolimab in advanced cancers. Study details: All patients had ivuxolimab intravenously every 2 weeks at 0.01 to 10 mg/kg. Cancers in dose escalation were hepatocellular, melanoma, renal cell and head and neck. Participants, 82.7% male, averaged roughly 60 years of age, ranging from roughly 23 to 90.

Study results and limitations: Not determined was the antigen specificity of the expanded peripheral T cells.

V lost 2 bases to trimming and J lost 3 bases, with 11 bases between them. The germline V gene has CDR1 MNHEY and CDR2 SVGAGI. The CDR3 has 15 residues. The chain employs TRBV6-5 and TRBJ1-3; TRBD1 is a possible D gene (5 bases). The sequences come from CD4+ or CD8+ T cells sorted from blood, collected in a trial of the OX40 agonist ivuxolimab. This clonotype originated in an adult with an advanced solid tumor such as melanoma, head and neck, liver or kidney cancer. The CDR3 bases are TGTGCCAGCAGTTACGGGGGAAGCTATGGAAACACCATATATTTT. Protein product: CASSYGGSYGNTIYF.